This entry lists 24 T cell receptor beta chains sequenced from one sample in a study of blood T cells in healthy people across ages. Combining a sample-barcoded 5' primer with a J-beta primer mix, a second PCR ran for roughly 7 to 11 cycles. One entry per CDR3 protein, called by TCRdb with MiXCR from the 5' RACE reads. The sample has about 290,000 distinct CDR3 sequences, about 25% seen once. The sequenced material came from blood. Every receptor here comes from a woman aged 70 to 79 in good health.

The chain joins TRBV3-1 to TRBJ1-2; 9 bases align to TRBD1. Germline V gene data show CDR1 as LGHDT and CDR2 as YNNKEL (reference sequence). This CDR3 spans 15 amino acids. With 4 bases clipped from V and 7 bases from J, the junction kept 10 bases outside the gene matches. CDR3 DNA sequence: TGTGCCAGCAGCCGCAGGACAGGGGAGTACCGTGGCTACACCTTC. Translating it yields CASSRRTGEYRGYTF.

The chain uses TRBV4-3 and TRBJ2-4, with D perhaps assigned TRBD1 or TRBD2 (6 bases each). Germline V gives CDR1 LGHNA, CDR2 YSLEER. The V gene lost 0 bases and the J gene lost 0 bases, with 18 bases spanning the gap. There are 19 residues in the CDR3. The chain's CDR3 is CASSQDGGGTSLAKNIQYF. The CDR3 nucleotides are TGCGCCAGCAGCCAAGATGGGGGCGGGACATCTCTAGCCAAAAACATTCAGTACTTC.

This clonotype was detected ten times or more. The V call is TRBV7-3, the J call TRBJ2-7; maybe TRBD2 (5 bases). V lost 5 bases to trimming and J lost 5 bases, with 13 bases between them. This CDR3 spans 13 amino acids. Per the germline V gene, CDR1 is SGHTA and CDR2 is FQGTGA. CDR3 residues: CASSHGTGNEQYF. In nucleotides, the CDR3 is TGTGCCAGCAGCCATGGAACGGGGAACGAGCAGTACTTC.

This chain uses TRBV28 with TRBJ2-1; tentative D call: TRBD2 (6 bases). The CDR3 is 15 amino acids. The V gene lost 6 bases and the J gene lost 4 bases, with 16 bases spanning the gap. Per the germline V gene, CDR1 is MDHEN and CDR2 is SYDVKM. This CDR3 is CASSNSGGNYNEQFF. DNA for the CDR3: TGTGCCAGCAGCAATAGCGGAGGAAATTACAATGAGCAGTTCTTC.

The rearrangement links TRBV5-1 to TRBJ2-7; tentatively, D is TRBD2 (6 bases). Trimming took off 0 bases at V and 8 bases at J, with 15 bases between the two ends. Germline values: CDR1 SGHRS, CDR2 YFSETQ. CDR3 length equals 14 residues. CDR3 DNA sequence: TGCGCCAGCAGCTTGGGCGGGGTAGGTGAAAAGCAGTACTTC. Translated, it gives CASSLGGVGEKQYF.

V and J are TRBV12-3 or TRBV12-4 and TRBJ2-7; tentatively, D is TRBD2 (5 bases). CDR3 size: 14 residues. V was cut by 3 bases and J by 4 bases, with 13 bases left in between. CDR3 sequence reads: CASSLAGGEYEQYF. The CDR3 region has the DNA TGTGCCAGCAGTTTGGCAGGAGGCGAGTACGAGCAGTACTTC.

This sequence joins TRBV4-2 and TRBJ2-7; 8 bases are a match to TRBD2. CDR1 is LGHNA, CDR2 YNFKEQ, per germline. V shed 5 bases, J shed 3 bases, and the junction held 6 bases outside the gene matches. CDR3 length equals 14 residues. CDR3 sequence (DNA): TGTGCCAGCAGCGACCCCGGGACTAGCTACGAGCAGTACTTC. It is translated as CASSDPGTSYEQYF.

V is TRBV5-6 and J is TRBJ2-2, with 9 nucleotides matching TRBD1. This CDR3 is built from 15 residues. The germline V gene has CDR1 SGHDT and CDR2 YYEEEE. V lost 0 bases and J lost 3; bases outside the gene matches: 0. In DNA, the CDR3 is TGTGCCAGCAGCTTGGGGACAGGGGACACCGGGGAGCTGTTTTTT. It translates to CASSLGTGDTGELFF.

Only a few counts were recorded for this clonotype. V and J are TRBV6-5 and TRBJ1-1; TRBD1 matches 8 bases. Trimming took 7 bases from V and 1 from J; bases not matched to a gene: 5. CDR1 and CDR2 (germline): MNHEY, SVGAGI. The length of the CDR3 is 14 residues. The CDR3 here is CASTKTGGNTEAFF. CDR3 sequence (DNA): TGTGCCAGCACGAAAACAGGGGGGAACACTGAAGCTTTCTTT.

Here the CDR3 DNA reads TGTGCCAGCAGCCCCAGGGCCACTAGCGGACAACAGACCCAGTACTTC. Protein product: CASSPRATSGQQTQYF. This sequence joins TRBV6-6 and TRBJ2-5, with 8 bases fitting TRBD2. V lost 6 bases, J lost 6 bases, and 15 bases stayed unmatched. CDR3 size: 16 residues. Germline lookup yields CDR1 MNHNY and CDR2 SVGAGI (reference sequence).

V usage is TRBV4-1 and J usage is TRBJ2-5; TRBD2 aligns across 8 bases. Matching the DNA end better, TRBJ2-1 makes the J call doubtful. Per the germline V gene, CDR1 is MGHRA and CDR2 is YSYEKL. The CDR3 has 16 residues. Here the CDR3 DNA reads TGCGCCAGCAGCCAAGTGAGCGGGAGTGCTAACAATGAGCAGTTCTTC. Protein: CASSQVSGSANNEQFF.

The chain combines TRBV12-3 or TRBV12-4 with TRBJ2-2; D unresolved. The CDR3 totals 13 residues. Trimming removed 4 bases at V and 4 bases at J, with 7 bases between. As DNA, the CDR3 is TGTGCCAGCAGTTGGGCCCCCACCGGGGAGCTGTTTTTT. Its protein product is CASSWAPTGELFF.

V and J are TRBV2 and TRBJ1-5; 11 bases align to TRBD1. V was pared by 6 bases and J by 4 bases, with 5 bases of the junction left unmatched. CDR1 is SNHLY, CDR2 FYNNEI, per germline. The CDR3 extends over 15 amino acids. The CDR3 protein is CASSPGQGGNQPQHF. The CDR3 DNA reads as TGTGCCAGCAGCCCGGGACAGGGGGGGAATCAGCCCCAGCATTTT.

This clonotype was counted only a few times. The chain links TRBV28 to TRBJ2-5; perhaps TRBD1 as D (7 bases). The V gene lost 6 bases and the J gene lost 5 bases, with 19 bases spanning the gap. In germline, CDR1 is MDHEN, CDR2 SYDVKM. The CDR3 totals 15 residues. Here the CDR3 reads CASSRLSQGRETQYF. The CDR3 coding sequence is TGTGCCAGCAGCCGCCTCTCACAGGGGAGGGAGACCCAGTACTTC.

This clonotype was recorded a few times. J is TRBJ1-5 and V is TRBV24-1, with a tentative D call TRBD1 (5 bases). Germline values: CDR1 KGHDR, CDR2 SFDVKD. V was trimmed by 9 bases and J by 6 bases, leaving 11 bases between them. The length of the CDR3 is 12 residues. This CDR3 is CATSRGSQPQHF. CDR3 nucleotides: TGTGCCACCTCGAGGGGAAGTCAGCCCCAGCATTTT.

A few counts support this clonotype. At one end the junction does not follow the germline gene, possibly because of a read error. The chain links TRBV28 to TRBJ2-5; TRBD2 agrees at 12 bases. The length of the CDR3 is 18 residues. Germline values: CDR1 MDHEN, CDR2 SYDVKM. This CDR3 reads CASSSQTSGSCKEETRYF. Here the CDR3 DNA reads TGTGCCAGCAGTTCGCAGACTAGCGGGAGCTGTAAAGAAGAGACCCGGTACTTC.

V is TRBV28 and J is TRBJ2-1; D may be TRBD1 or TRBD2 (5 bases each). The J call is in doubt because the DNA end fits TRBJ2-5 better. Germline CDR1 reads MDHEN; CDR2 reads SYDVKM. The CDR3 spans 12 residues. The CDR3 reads CASLRGQETQYF. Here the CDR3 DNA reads TGTGCCAGCTTGAGGGGACAAGAGACCCAGTACTTC.

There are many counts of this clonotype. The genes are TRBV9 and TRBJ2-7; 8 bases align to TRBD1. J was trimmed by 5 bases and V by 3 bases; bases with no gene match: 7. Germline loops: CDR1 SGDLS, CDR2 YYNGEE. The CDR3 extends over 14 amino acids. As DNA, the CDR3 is TGTGCCAGCAGCGCACGGGACAGGTGGGACGAGCAGTACTTC. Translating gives CASSARDRWDEQYF. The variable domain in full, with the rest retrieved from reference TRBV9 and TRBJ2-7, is DSGVTQTPKHLITATGQRVTLRCSPRSGDLSVYWYQQSLDQGLQFLIQYYNGEERAKGNILERFSAQQFPDLHSELNLSSLELGDSALYFCASSARDRWDEQYFGPGTRLTVT.

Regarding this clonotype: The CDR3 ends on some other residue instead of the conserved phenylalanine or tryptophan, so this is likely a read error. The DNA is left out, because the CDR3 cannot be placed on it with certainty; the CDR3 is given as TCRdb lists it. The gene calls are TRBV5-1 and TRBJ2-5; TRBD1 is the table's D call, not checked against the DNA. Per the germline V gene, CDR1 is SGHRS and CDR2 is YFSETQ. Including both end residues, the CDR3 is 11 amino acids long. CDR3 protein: CASSSGQGKGV.

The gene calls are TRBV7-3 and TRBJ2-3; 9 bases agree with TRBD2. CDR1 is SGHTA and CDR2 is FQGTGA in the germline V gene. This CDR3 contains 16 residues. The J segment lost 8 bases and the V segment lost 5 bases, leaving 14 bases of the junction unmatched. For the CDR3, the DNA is TGTGCCAGCAGCCAACGGACTAGCGCTAGAGGCGGTACGCAGTATTTT. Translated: CASSQRTSARGGTQYF.

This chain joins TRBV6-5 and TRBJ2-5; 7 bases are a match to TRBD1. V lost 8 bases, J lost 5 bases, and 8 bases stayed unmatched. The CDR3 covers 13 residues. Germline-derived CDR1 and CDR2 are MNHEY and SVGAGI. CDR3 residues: CASHRGSKETQYF. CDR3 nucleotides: TGTGCCAGCCACAGGGGATCGAAGGAGACCCAGTACTTC.

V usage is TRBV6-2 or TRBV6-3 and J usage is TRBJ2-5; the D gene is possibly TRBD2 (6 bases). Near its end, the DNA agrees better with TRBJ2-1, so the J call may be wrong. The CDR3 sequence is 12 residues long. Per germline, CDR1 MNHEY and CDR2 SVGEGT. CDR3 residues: CASRDYPNEQFF. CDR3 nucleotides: TGTGCCAGCAGGGACTACCCTAATGAGCAGTTCTTC.

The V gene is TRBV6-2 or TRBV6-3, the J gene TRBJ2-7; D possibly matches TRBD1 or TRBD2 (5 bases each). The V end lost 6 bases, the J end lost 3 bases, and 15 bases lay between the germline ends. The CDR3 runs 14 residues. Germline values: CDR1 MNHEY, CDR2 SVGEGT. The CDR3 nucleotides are TGTGCCAGCAGCCACCGGGACGGAAACTACGAGCAGTACTTC. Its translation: CASSHRDGNYEQYF.

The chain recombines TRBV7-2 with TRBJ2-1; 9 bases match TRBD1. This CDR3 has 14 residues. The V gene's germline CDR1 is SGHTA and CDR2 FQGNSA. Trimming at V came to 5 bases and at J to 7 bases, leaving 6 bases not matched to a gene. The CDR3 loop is CASSEGTGRNEQFF. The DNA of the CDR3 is TGTGCCAGCAGCGAAGGGACAGGGCGGAATGAGCAGTTCTTC. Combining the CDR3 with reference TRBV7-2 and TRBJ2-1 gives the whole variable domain GAGVSQSPSNKVTEKGKDVELRCDPISGHTALYWYRQSLGQGLEFLIYFQGNSAPDKSGLPSDRFSAERTGGSVSTLTIQRTQQEDSAVYLCASSEGTGRNEQFFGPGTRLTVL.